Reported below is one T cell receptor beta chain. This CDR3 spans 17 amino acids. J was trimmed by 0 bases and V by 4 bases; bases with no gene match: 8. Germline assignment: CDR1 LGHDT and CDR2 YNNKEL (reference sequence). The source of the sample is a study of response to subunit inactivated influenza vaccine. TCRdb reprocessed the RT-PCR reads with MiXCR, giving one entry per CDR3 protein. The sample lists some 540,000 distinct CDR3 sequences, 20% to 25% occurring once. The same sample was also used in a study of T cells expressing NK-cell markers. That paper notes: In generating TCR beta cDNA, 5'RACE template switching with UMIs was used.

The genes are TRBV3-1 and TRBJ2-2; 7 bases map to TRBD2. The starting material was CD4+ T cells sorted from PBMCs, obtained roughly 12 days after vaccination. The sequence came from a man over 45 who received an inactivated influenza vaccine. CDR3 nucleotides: TGTGCCAGCAGCCTTAGCGGGCGGCTCGCGAACACCGGGGAGCTGTTTTTT. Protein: CASSLSGRLANTGELFF. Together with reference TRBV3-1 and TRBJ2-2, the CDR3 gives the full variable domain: DTAVSQTPKYLVTQMGNDKSIKCEQNLGHDTMYWYKQDSKKFLKIMFSYNNKELIINETVPNRFSPKSPDKAHLNLHINSLELGDSAVYFCASSLSGRLANTGELFFGEGSRLTVL.